Presented here are 4 T cell receptor beta chains from one specimen sequenced in a study of human T cells and chemical hapten exposure. The sample's time point: pre-sensitization, week 0. Treatment of the sample: therapeutic diphenylcyclopropenone sensitization with weekly scalp DPC. TCRdb reprocessed the RACE reads via MiXCR and lists one record per CDR3 protein. Of roughly 260,000 distinct CDR3 sequences in the sample, 7.5% to 9% were seen once. Here the sequenced sample was whole blood, taken in connection with sensitization to the hapten diphenylcyclopropenone (DPC). Every receptor here comes from a woman aged 35 to 49 with alopecia areata. Some clones in this sample may be carry-over from other donors' samples.

The rearrangement links TRBV9 to TRBJ1-2; D unresolved. This CDR3 is built from 12 residues. The ends were cut back, 0 bases at V and 4 bases at J, with 4 bases in the middle. The germline CDR1 and CDR2 sequences are SGDLS and YYNGEE. This CDR3 reads CASSVACYGYTF. The DNA of the CDR3 is TGTGCCAGCAGCGTAGCATGCTATGGCTACACCTTC. The full variable domain, completed using reference TRBV9 and TRBJ1-2, is DSGVTQTPKHLITATGQRVTLRCSPRSGDLSVYWYQQSLDQGLQFLIQYYNGEERAKGNILERFSAQQFPDLHSELNLSSLELGDSALYFCASSVACYGYTFGSGTRLTVV.

This clonotype came up a few times. This sequence joins TRBV28 and TRBJ2-7; 7 bases align to TRBD2. The CDR3 covers 13 residues. After removal of 2 bases from V and 6 bases from J, the junction contained 4 bases not matched to a gene. Per the germline V gene, CDR1 is MDHEN and CDR2 is SYDVKM. CDR3 coding DNA: TGTGCCAGCAGTTTAGCGGGAGCCCCCGAGCAGTACTTC. Translated: CASSLAGAPEQYF.

This clonotype was found a few times. This chain links TRBV30 with TRBJ1-1; D is perhaps TRBD1 (6 bases). The CDR3 runs to 12 residues. CDR1 is GTSNPN, CDR2 SVGIG, per germline (reference sequence). Trimming took 0 bases from V and 6 from J, leaving 8 bases between them. The CDR3 region is CAWSVGASEAFF. DNA for the CDR3: TGTGCCTGGAGTGTGGGGGCTTCTGAAGCTTTCTTT.

DNA for the CDR3: TGCGCCAGCAGCCCAGACCCCCGGGACGCCGATAGGGGAGCCAAAAACATTCAGTACTTC. It codes for CASSPDPRDADRGAKNIQYF. This rearrangement joins TRBV4-1 to TRBJ2-4, with D tentatively TRBD1 or TRBD2 (5 bases each). This CDR3 contains 20 residues. Germline V gene lookup returns CDR1 MGHRA and CDR2 YSYEKL. The V end was cut by 4 bases, the J end by 0 bases, with 25 bases between.